These T cell receptor beta chains were read from a single sample in a study of regulatory dendritic cells for organ transplantation. Sequenced by immunoSEQ multiplex PCR; TCRdb stores in-frame clones only, minus some. The sample consists of more than 15,000 clones, around 79% of them appearing once. These TCRs' antigens remain unknown. Material: memory CD4+ T cells from blood cultured with regulatory dendritic cells. These receptors were obtained from a human donor in good health. Each CDR3 is given with its conserved first and last residue. The D gene is left open where the match is weak. Only some rows state a clone size, as once, few, many or a class for expanded clones.

V gene	D gene	clone size	CDR3 length	J gene	CDR3 protein	CDR3 DNA
TRBV6-5	.	.	14	TRBJ2-7	CASKPRTATYEQYF	TGTGCCAGCAAACCACGGACAGCTACCTACGAGCAGTACTTC
TRBV27	.	.	14	TRBJ1-2	CASSLSGQSYGYTF	TGTGCCAGCAGTTTAAGTGGCCAATCTTATGGCTACACCTTC
TRBV11-2	TRBD2	.	19	TRBJ2-5	CASSLQLGLAGGNRETQYF	TGTGCCAGCAGCTTACAACTCGGACTAGCGGGAGGCAATAGGGAGACCCAGTACTTC
TRBV29-1	TRBD1	.	16	TRBJ1-2	CSVSGRGALIDYGYTF	TGCAGCGTTAGCGGCAGGGGGGCTTTGATTGACTATGGCTACACCTTC
TRBV6-1	TRBD1	.	15	TRBJ1-4	CASSEGWGQGEKLFF	TGTGCCAGCAGTGAAGGTTGGGGACAGGGTGAAAAACTGTTTTTT
TRBV7-2	TRBD1	.	14	TRBJ1-4	CASSLDRGGEKLFF	TGTGCCAGCAGCTTAGACAGGGGAGGCGAAAAACTGTTTTTT
TRBV7-2	.	.	16	TRBJ2-3	CASSDNRVLHTDTQYF	TGTGCCAGCAGCGATAACAGGGTCCTCCACACAGATACGCAGTATTTT
TRBV28	.	.	14	TRBJ2-2	CASRRIVGTGELFF	TGTGCCAGCAGGAGGATAGTGGGAACCGGGGAGCTGTTTTTT
TRBV6-5	.	.	15	TRBJ2-1	CASSSGTAGWDEQFF	TGTGCCAGCAGTTCCGGGACGGCGGGGTGGGATGAGCAGTTCTTC
TRBV27	TRBD1	.	14	TRBJ1-5	CASNRWDSAQPQHF	TGTGCCAGCAACCGTTGGGACAGTGCTCAGCCCCAGCATTTT
TRBV18	TRBD1	once	17	TRBJ1-2	CASSPPTGTGDEYGYTF	TGTGCCAGCTCACCTCCTACCGGGACAGGGGACGAGTATGGCTACACCTTC
TRBV2	.	medium-sized	11	TRBJ2-1	CASSVYNEQFF	TGTGCCAGCAGTGTTTACAATGAGCAGTTCTTC
TRBV18	.	.	15	TRBJ2-1	CASSLLTSGDNEQFF	TGTGCCAGCTCACTCCTGACTAGTGGGGACAATGAGCAGTTCTTC
TRBV7-2	TRBD1	once	16	TRBJ2-7	CASSKTGGPPLYEQYF	TGTGCCAGCAGTAAGACAGGGGGCCCTCCGCTCTACGAGCAGTACTTC
TRBV21-1	.	.	14	TRBJ1-1	CASSNGTQNTEAFF	TGTGCCAGCAGCAACGGGACACAGAACACTGAAGCTTTCTTT
TRBV6-5	.	.	13	TRBJ2-7	CASSSPGVNEQYF	TGTGCCAGCAGTTCCCCGGGGGTGAACGAGCAGTACTTC
TRBV7-2	.	.	12	TRBJ2-7	CASSFRSSEQYF	TGTGCCAGCAGCTTTCGTTCCTCCGAGCAGTACTTC
TRBV6-6	.	few	13	TRBJ1-5	CASNRNGNQPQHF	TGTGCCAGCAATAGGAATGGCAATCAGCCCCAGCATTTT
TRBV25-1	.	.	13	TRBJ1-2	CASEAPGSYGYTF	TGTGCCAGCGAAGCCCCTGGCAGCTATGGCTACACCTTC
TRBV29-1	.	once	15	TRBJ2-2	CSVQGSGYSTGELFF	TGCAGCGTTCAGGGTAGCGGTTATAGCACCGGGGAGCTGTTTTTT
TRBV7-2	.	.	14	TRBJ1-3	CASSLQGSLNTIYF	TGTGCCAGCAGCTTACAGGGGTCCTTAAACACCATATATTTT
TRBV6-6	TRBD1	.	16	TRBJ2-1	CASSNAGTGVYNEQFF	TGTGCCAGCAGTAACGCCGGGACAGGCGTTTACAATGAGCAGTTCTTC
TRBV27	TRBD2	.	18	TRBJ2-1	CASSLRIPSLAGPNEQFF	TGTGCCAGCAGTCTACGAATCCCGAGCCTAGCGGGGCCCAATGAGCAGTTCTTC
TRBV15	.	.	15	TRBJ2-2	CATSRGNLDTGELFF	TGTGCCACCAGCAGAGGAAACCTCGACACCGGGGAGCTGTTTTTT
TRBV2	.	.	11	TRBJ2-7	CASKDNYEQYF	TGTGCCAGCAAGGACAACTACGAGCAGTACTTC
TRBV11-2	TRBD1	.	14	TRBJ1-5	CASSPQGAQQPQHF	TGTGCCAGCAGCCCACAGGGGGCTCAACAGCCCCAGCATTTT
TRBV5-4	TRBD1	few	15	TRBJ2-1	CASSLNRGRSNEQFF	TGTGCCAGCAGCCTCAACAGGGGGCGCAGCAATGAGCAGTTCTTC
TRBV14	TRBD1	.	14	TRBJ1-1	CASSQEQGGTEAFF	TGTGCCAGCAGCCAAGAGCAGGGGGGCACTGAAGCTTTCTTT
TRBV5-4	.	.	14	TRBJ1-6	CASSSDRKNSPLHF	TGTGCCAGCAGCTCGGACAGAAAGAATTCACCCCTCCACTTT
TRBV6-5	TRBD1	.	14	TRBJ1-2	CASSDDREGYGYTF	TGTGCCAGCAGCGATGACAGGGAGGGCTATGGCTACACCTTC
TRBV7-9	TRBD1	.	18	TRBJ1-1	CASSLEGRGPHENTEAFF	TGTGCCAGCAGCTTAGAGGGCAGGGGGCCGCATGAGAACACTGAAGCTTTCTTT
TRBV9	TRBD2	.	15	TRBJ2-3	CASSVAPLAAGTQYF	TGTGCCAGCAGCGTGGCACCACTAGCGGCAGGTACGCAGTATTTT
TRBV7-9	.	few	14	TRBJ1-6	CASSPNGEGAPLHF	TGTGCCAGCAGCCCCAACGGAGAGGGCGCACCCCTCCACTTT
TRBV7-2	TRBD2	.	18	TRBJ2-2	CASSHQGLAGGVTGELFF	TGTGCCAGCAGCCACCAAGGACTAGCGGGGGGCGTCACCGGGGAGCTGTTTTTT
TRBV11-2	.	.	11	TRBJ1-4	CASRSNEKLFF	TGTGCCAGCAGATCCAATGAAAAACTGTTTTTT
TRBV27	TRBD1	.	15	TRBJ2-3	CASSSPGQGEYTQYF	TGTGCCAGCAGTTCCCCGGGACAGGGGGAATATACGCAGTATTTT
TRBV7-9	.	.	15	TRBJ1-5	CASSRGLGGAQPQHF	TGTGCCAGCAGCCGCGGACTTGGCGGGGCCCAGCCCCAGCATTTT
TRBV4-1	TRBD2	.	19	TRBJ2-1	CASSQVLSGGRYLGSEQFF	TGCGCCAGCAGCCAAGTTCTCAGCGGGGGCCGCTACCTTGGGAGTGAGCAGTTCTTC
TRBV5-1	TRBD2	.	14	TRBJ2-7	CASSLGTSAYEQYF	TGCGCCAGCAGCTTGGGGACTAGCGCGTACGAGCAGTACTTC
TRBV5-5	.	.	18	TRBJ1-1	CASSLEPRVELGNTEAFF	TGTGCCAGCAGCTTGGAGCCCAGGGTGGAATTGGGCAACACTGAAGCTTTCTTT
TRBV9	.	.	14	TRBJ2-5	CASSERSRQETQYF	TGTGCCAGCTCCGAACGATCCAGGCAAGAGACCCAGTACTTC
TRBV30	.	.	11	TRBJ2-7	CAWSVREEQYF	TGTGCCTGGAGTGTAAGAGAGGAGCAGTACTTC
TRBV7-2	.	once	14	TRBJ2-5	CASSLAGAQETQYF	TGTGCCAGCAGCTTGGCGGGGGCCCAAGAGACCCAGTACTTC
TRBV18	TRBD2	.	15	TRBJ2-7	CASSPSTSGFYEQYF	TGTGCCAGCTCACCATCGACTAGCGGATTTTACGAGCAGTACTTC
TRBV4-3	.	.	15	TRBJ2-5	CASSQDRGVGETQYF	TGCGCCAGCAGCCAAGATAGGGGAGTCGGGGAGACCCAGTACTTC
TRBV10-3	.	.	15	TRBJ2-1	CAVQDVQIGYNEQFF	TGTGCCGTCCAAGACGTTCAGATTGGCTACAATGAGCAGTTCTTC
TRBV27	.	.	16	TRBJ2-1	CASSPHRGSLINEQFF	TGTGCCAGCAGTCCCCACCGAGGGAGTCTCATCAATGAGCAGTTCTTC
TRBV11-3	.	.	16	TRBJ2-5	CASTMAQGAGGETQYF	TGTGCCAGCACCATGGCCCAGGGAGCTGGAGGAGAGACCCAGTACTTC
TRBV10-2	.	.	12	TRBJ1-2	CASSTDAYGYTF	TGCGCCAGCTCGACAGACGCCTATGGCTACACCTTC
TRBV5-5	.	.	14	TRBJ1-4	CASSLDATAGKLFF	TGTGCCAGCAGCTTGGACGCCACGGCCGGAAAACTGTTTTTT
TRBV5-8	.	.	17	TRBJ1-2	CANPLGASGAGVDGYTF	TGTGCCAACCCACTTGGCGCAAGTGGGGCAGGAGTCGACGGCTACACCTTC
TRBV2	.	.	13	TRBJ1-1	CASSYEANTEAFF	TGTGCCAGCTCCTACGAGGCGAACACTGAAGCTTTCTTT